This T cell receptor beta chain was captured by sequencing in a study of cytomegalovirus exposure and HLA in healthy donors. Germline V CDR1 and CDR2: MDHEN, SYDVKM. Trimming cost V 5 bases and J 4 bases; bases outside gene matches: 8. The CDR3 is 15 residues long. The PCR used 60 Vbeta and 13 Jbeta primers. TCRdb's copy holds only in-frame clones and misses some; the assay was immunoSEQ multiplex PCR. In the table there are roughly 93,000 clones, 74% of which are singletons. The TCR originated in a male donor in good health and CMV-seronegative. The rearrangement links TRBV28 to TRBJ2-7; 10 bases fit TRBD2. Material for sequencing was PBMCs. The CDR3 here is CASSHGLAEDYEQYF. CDR3 bases: TGTGCCAGCAGTCACGGACTAGCGGAAGATTACGAGCAGTACTTC.